Sequencing of this T cell receptor beta chain was carried out in a study of CD8 T cells in ankylosing spondylitis. Study conclusions and caveats: Previous work reported some of these motif variants in the synovial fluid and blood of reactive arthritis. A TCR beta motif made of several highly homologous variants seemed typical of ankylosing spondylitis blood. Significant enrichment of disease-linked clones was reported in matched ankylosing spondylitis synovial fluid.

Germline V CDR1 and CDR2: DFQATT, SNEGSKA (reference sequence). V shed 5 bases and J shed 0 bases, with 17 bases lying between them. This CDR3 contains 16 residues. A word on this clonotype: The antigen remains undetermined.

By quantitative 5'-RACE with molecular barcodes, the TCR beta libraries were made. MiXCR was run by TCRdb on the 5' RACE reads, yielding one entry per CDR3 protein. The table has about 260,000 distinct CDR3 sequences, under 30% seen once. The receptor's source is a male donor with ankylosing spondylitis or in good health (not recorded which). The V and J genes are TRBV20-1 and TRBJ1-5; no reliable D call. Sequencing was done on a sample of blood, either unsorted or a sorted T cell fraction (not recorded which). The CDR3 here is CSAFGSGSVSNQPQHF. CDR3 in DNA: TGCAGTGCTTTTGGTAGTGGGTCAGTTAGCAATCAGCCCCAGCATTTT.